Below, 5 T cell receptor beta chains from the same sample are listed, as sequenced in a study of graft-versus-host responses after intestinal transplantation. The repertoire was sequenced with immunoSEQ multiplex PCR; TCRdb's copy has only in-frame clones and lacks some. The profile covers around 100,000 clones, with roughly 93% appearing a single time and 1% to 1.5% taken by the ten largest. The antigens for these receptors are not known. This sample comprised unstimulated CD8+ T cells sorted from spleen or lymph node cells, obtained before intestinal transplant. The receptor source for this set is a human donor who received an intestinal transplant.

Comment on this clone: In the same sample, other DNA sequences code for this CDR3. The chain couples TRBV19 to TRBJ2-7; D unclear. Germline-derived CDR1 and CDR2 are LNHDA and SQIVND (reference sequence). This CDR3 region has 12 residues. V dropped 4 bases and J dropped 2 bases, with 6 bases sitting between them. The CDR3 nucleotides are TGTGCCAGTAGTACAGGACCCTACGAGCAGTACTTC. It yields the protein CASSTGPYEQYF. The whole variable domain, filled in from reference TRBV19 and TRBJ2-7, reads DGGITQSPKYLFRKEGQNVTLSCEQNLNHDAMYWYRQDPGQGLRLIYYSQIVNDFQKGDIAEGYSVSREKKESFPLTVTSAQKNPTAFYLCASSTGPYEQYFGPGTRLTVT.

This chain uses TRBV6-1 with TRBJ2-1; D is unresolved. The V end was cut by 9 bases, the J end by 7 bases, with 7 bases between. This CDR3 has 10 residues. The germline gives CDR1 MNHNS, CDR2 SASEGT. The chain's CDR3 is CASSRNEQFF. The CDR3 nucleotides are TGTGCCAGTAGTAGGAATGAGCAGTTCTTC.

The genes are TRBV6-1 and TRBJ2-1; D remains unclear. The germline V and J ends were trimmed by 0 bases and 0 bases, with 9 bases remaining between them. Germline loops: CDR1 MNHNS, CDR2 SASEGT. This CDR3 comprises 16 residues. Written as DNA, the CDR3 is TGTGCCAGCAGTGAAGCCCATCTTAGCTCCTACAATGAGCAGTTCTTC. Residues: CASSEAHLSSYNEQFF.

The CDR3: CASSYSEAYPYEQYF. CDR3 DNA: TGTGCCAGCAGTTACTCGGAAGCCTATCCCTACGAGCAGTACTTC. V is TRBV6-5 and J is TRBJ2-7; D unresolved. Trimming left V 0 bases short and J 2 bases short, with 11 bases between. The CDR3 loop spans 15 amino acids. CDR1 and CDR2 (germline): MNHEY, SVGAGI.

The chain employs TRBV27 and TRBJ2-7; tentatively, D is TRBD2 (6 bases). The germline V and J ends were trimmed by 3 bases and 2 bases, with 11 bases remaining between them. CDR3 length: 14 residues. Germline values: CDR1 MNHEY, CDR2 SMNVEV (reference sequence). CDR3 nucleotide sequence: TGTGCCAGCAGTTTGGGGGGAATTACCTACGAGCAGTACTTC. It encodes CASSLGGITYEQYF.